This T cell receptor (beta chain) derives from a study of blood T cell repertoires in COVID-19. About the research overall: Nucleic acid was either cDNA or gDNA, and it came from T cells, B-cell-depleted T cells, or PBMCs.

Symptom resolution, clearance, or two negative PCRs marked donors in Cohort 3 as recovered. The V gene end was trimmed by 10 bases and the J gene end by 6 bases; junction bases not matched to a gene: 5. Looked up from germline, CDR1 is LNHDA and CDR2 is SQIVND (reference sequence). This CDR3 has 13 residues. Original processing notes: The assay estimated nucleated cells by amplifying reference gene primers. TCRdb keeps only in-frame clones here, not all; method: immunoSEQ multiplex PCR. V and J calls and clone size follow that table, whereas D and trimming were derived from the DNA. The sample yields about 340,000 clones, 80% to 95% seen once.

The TCR comes from a woman between 25 and 40 years old who had recovered from COVID-19. This chain joins TRBV19 and TRBJ1-5, with 11 bases lining up with TRBD1. Sequencing used PBMCs or T cells enriched from blood (not recorded which). The CDR3 region has the DNA TGTGCCATCCGGGACAGGGGGATTCAGCCCCAGCATTTT. As protein: CAIRDRGIQPQHF.